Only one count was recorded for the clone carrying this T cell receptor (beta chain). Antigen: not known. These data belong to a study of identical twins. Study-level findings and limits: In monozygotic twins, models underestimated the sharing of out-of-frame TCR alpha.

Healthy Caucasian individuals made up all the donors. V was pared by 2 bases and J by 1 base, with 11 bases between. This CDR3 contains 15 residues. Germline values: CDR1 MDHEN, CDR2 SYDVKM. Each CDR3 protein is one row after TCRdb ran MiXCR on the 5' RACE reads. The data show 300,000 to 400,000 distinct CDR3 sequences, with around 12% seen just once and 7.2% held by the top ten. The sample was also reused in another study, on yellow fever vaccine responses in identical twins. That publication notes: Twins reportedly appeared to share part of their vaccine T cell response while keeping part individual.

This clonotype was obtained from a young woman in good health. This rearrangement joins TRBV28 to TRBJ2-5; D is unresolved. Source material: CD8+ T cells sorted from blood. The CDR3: CASSLGASPQETQYF. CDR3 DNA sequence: TGTGCCAGCAGTTTAGGTGCGAGTCCCCAAGAGACCCAGTACTTC.